This T cell receptor (beta chain) was profiled in a study of cytomegalovirus exposure and HLA in healthy donors (dated by TCRdb to 2016 to 2017). Study-wide context: In an earlier analysis of several hundred of the donors, 276 Gb of sequence data and 90 million to 120 million unique TCR beta sequences from approximately 180 million T cells were reported. Besides the first cohort of roughly 640 subjects, a separate validation cohort made up of 120 or so different subjects was used. Alongside the repertoire data, information on donor age, sex, ethnicity and CMV serostatus was compiled. In an earlier analysis of a few hundred of the donors, high-throughput TCR beta sequencing was used to judge whether each TCR beta V gene segment behaved as functional or pseudogenic. Of the 300 to 450 genotyped donors, approximately 80% were placed in the genetic ancestry cluster associated with self-reported Caucasian donors. To predict cytomegalovirus infection status, the study brought together high-throughput TCR immunosequencing, statistical association of individual TCRs with disease status, and machine learning. Genome-wide SNP genotypes for about 60% of the roughly 700 donors were used in a later genetic analysis, which treated that subset as a discovery cohort. Across 398 genotyped donors of the cohort, an average of roughly 200,000 unique TCR beta nucleotide sequences per donor were sequenced, and 15% to 20% of those sequences were non-productive. HLA typing included class I and class II loci at four-digit resolution. Every discovery cohort repertoire had been produced on one sequencing platform. The study was designed to test whether signatures of past pathogen exposure could be identified by cataloging public T cell receptors. Typing coverage varied by locus: about 629-640 donors for A, B, C, DRB1 and DQB1; roughly 510 for DQA1; over 600 for DPA1; approximately 490 for DPB1. Rather than using new phenotypic data, the later analysis identified candidate immune exposures from TCR beta sequences and from how often those sequences occurred across donors. Several DR-DQ haplotypes were treated as single units for association and clustering because of strong linkage in the cohort. In a later analysis, previously published TCR beta repertoires from several hundred donors were re-analyzed and high-resolution HLA genotyping was added so that TCR occurrence patterns could be studied. Approximately 300 gigabases of sequencing data and 70 million to 100 million unique TCR sequences made up an early release that covered roughly 670 HLA-typed donors. The study used immunosequencing to profile the T cell repertoires of approximately 690 subjects and linked those repertoires to cytomegalovirus serostatus.

The cohort comprised 670 or so healthy bone marrow donors. At the time of sampling, every cohort member was nominally healthy, though immune exposures that went unrecorded were likely present. The donor tested CMV seropositive and was one of the 289 seropositive cohort members. Each donor provided a peripheral blood sample, and peripheral blood mononuclear cells were used for TCR beta sequencing. The Qiagen DNeasy Blood Extraction Kit was used to extract genomic DNA from the blood cell samples. Library generation was performed with the immunoSEQ multiplex PCR assay. The multiplex PCR relied on a mix of 60 forward primers for TCR Vbeta segments and 13 reverse primers for TCR Jbeta segments. The CDR3 region of rearranged TCR beta genes was amplified from genomic DNA by a multiplex PCR assay. On the Illumina HiSeq System, the amplified TCR beta libraries were sequenced as 87-base-pair reads. Per the original workflow: A later analysis tallied roughly 76 million unique TCR beta chains across the 700 or so repertoires, and about 12 million of those chains were shared by two or more donors. To remove PCR and sequencing errors, raw reads were error-corrected and collapsed into unique sequences using a nearest-neighbor algorithm that merged closely related sequences. V, D and J gene segments were assigned by aligning CDR3 sequences to IMGT reference sequences. For a sequence to be retained, at least a six-nucleotide match to both a V gene segment and a J gene segment was required. Rearrangements were called productive when the CDR3 lacked stop codons and stayed in frame with V and J; all others were non-productive. Following IMGT convention, CDR3 was defined as the stretch from the second conserved V-encoded cysteine up to the conserved J-encoded phenylalanine. The earlier analysis of more than 450 of the donors excluded sequences that lacked an unambiguous match to a single V gene segment. An earlier analysis of a few hundred of the donors called V segments functional above 56.7% productive rearrangements and segregating when the between-donor standard deviation exceeded 5%. A statistical classification framework was developed to diagnose cytomegalovirus status using the catalog of TCR beta chain sequences. A later analysis assigned V and J genes by comparing TCR nucleotide sequences with IMGT/GENE-DB human TR gene sequences. The TCRdist pipeline was used in a later analysis to assign CDR3 sequences and most-parsimonious VDJ recombination scenarios. A later analysis defined each TCR beta chain by its CDR3 amino acid sequence plus V-gene family, and excluded reads lacking a unique V-gene family. As a way to deal with suspected cross-contamination and a sequencing artifact, a later analysis dropped hundreds of nucleotide sequences that were highly shared and had low generation probability. In a later analysis, a clonal expansion index was calculated for each public chain from normalized within-repertoire ranks of inferred template counts. A later analysis computed generation probabilities with a VDJ recombination model fitted to out-of-frame rearrangements, and checked the results against IGoR. In a later analysis, TCR-TCR, TCR-HLA and TCR-CMV co-occurrence was scored with hypergeometric tests, and a repertoire-size bias correction was applied to TCR pairs. To estimate false discovery rates, a later analysis permuted the HLA or CMV assignments 20 times. A later analysis grouped co-occurring TCRs with DBSCAN, adding TCRdist sequence similarity when clustering within HLA-allele-positive subsets. Repertoires with fewer than 30,000 or more than 120,000 public chains, plus five repertoires with anomalous nucleotide sharing, were excluded from co-occurrence clustering. As stored in TCRdb, this immuneACCESS dataset retains in-frame rearrangements with V and J assigned. A fraction of the clones does not appear; measured against another copy, unresolved V genes explain less than half of the discrepancy, and the remainder lacks a known reason. Clone size and the V and J calls come from that table; the DNA yielded D and trimming. Within this sample are around 97,000 clones, with 76% of them counted one time only. Clones ranked in the top ten supply approximately 10% of the sample.

The CDR3 starts with the cysteine, ends with the phenylalanine, and has 14 residues. Of the read, only the CDR3 DNA is kept; its 42 bases are in frame from base 1. CDR1 and CDR2, looked up from the germline V gene (reference sequence), are WNHNN and SYGVQD. After removal of 6 bases from V and 6 bases from J, the junction retains 7 bases not matched to a gene. The full study reports these points: In an earlier analysis of some 500 of the donors, most TCR beta V segments appeared in productive rearrangements about 90% or about 30% of the time, broadly matching IMGT annotations. HLA typing was unavailable for some donors at each locus, so association tests used only the typed subset. A later genetic analysis reported fewer N-insertions in productive TCRs among donors in an Asian-associated ancestry cluster than the roughly 640-donor mean. In the study, 150 to 200 TCR beta chains were listed as associated with cytomegalovirus. A later analysis reported that several top co-occurrence clusters appeared linked to parvovirus B19, influenza, CMV and Epstein-Barr virus. An association between a missense DCLRE1C variant and V-gene and J-gene trimming of TCR beta chains was found in a later genetic analysis and replicated in an independent cohort. The classifier was reported to diagnose cytomegalovirus status with high specificity and sensitivity in both the original and validation cohorts. Roughly uniform sequencing depth across donors was assumed in presence/absence analyses, although this assumption may not hold. The sequencing pipeline was judged likely to have produced a cluster of highly shared sequence variants as a technical artifact. Most CMV-associated TCR beta chains appeared to be HLA-restricted in a later analysis, and the HLA associations seemed to be driven largely by CMV exposure. Across donors, most TCR sequences were observed very rarely, whereas some public TCRs were present in many individuals. In vitro tests confirmed that a few of the cytomegalovirus-associated TCR beta chains recognize cytomegalovirus antigens. Immune exposure information for the cohort was limited to CMV serostatus. Correlated functional status among segregating V segments might reflect linkage disequilibrium, but an unknown experimental factor could not be ruled out. Because counts were too low, approximately 15 rarely observed V segments, including chromosome 9 orphons, were excluded from the earlier analysis of under 650 of the donors. When HLA alleles, especially DR and DQ, strongly co-occurred, TCR associations were difficult to assign to individual alleles. Because the 87-base-pair reads could not distinguish some IMGT-functional V segments, including TRBV6-2 and TRBV6-3, those segments were excluded. In a later analysis, the rate of TCR association differed among HLA loci, with DRB1 alleles having the most associated TCRs and HLA-C alleles having the fewest. In a later analysis, HLA-associated TCR beta chains showed more clonal expansion and lower generation probabilities than non-associated chains that were equally common. A further reported finding was that TCR beta sequences accurately predicted the HLA-A and HLA-B alleles for most subjects in the first cohort. This cohort had only TCR beta chains sequenced, and the lack of alpha or paired-chain data limited which features could be detected. At a false discovery rate of 0.05, a later analysis linked 15,000 to 20,000 TCR beta sequences to specific HLA alleles. According to the authors, the approach could potentially be generalized to other disease states and immunological phenotypes.

With regard to this clone: It has no known antigen specificity. Per-base quality was not reported, and no clone a single base away is much larger than it.

The TCR comes from a woman under 30 in good health and CMV-seropositive. The chain employs TRBV10-1 and TRBJ1-5; TRBD1 lines up with 8 middle nucleotides. Source material: PBMCs. The base sequence is TGCGCCAGCAGAGGACAGGGAGGGGGTCAGCCCCAGCATTTT. This gives the protein CASRGQGGGQPQHF.